The TCR beta chain under discussion was sequenced for a study of T cells in Graves' hyperthyroidism and ophthalmopathy. RNA transcripts were the template for amplifying TCR beta CDR3 regions. TCR CDR3 underwent first-round RT-PCR with the HTBI primer set. TCRdb reprocessed the multiplex PCR reads via MiXCR and lists one record per CDR3 protein. This table has 45,000 or so distinct CDR3 sequences, 45% to 50% appearing once. This clonotype was observed at least ten times. Its antigen is as yet unknown. A clone one base away is much larger, so this may be a read error. The CDR3 does not end in the conserved phenylalanine or tryptophan, so this is likely a read error. The CDR3 runs 12 residues. The germline gives CDR1 SGHNT, CDR2 YYREEE (reference sequence). V was clipped by 9 bases and J by 2 bases, with 9 bases between them. Study-wide points: Ophthalmopathy, as predicted by the model, came a median roughly 6.8 months after the prediction.

The source of this sequence is a woman between 45 and 65 years old with Graves' hyperthyroidism. This chain links TRBV5-4 with TRBJ1-3; D gene unclear. The sequenced material came from peripheral blood or thyroid tissue (not recorded which). This chain's CDR3 is CATKEAGNTIYL. The CDR3 DNA follows: TGTGCCACAAAGGAAGCTGGAAACACCATATATCTT.